This T cell receptor (beta chain) emerged from a study of T cell responses to AZD1222 COVID-19 vaccine. Points from the study as a whole: It should be noted that donors were predominantly white British and more often female, and clonal diversity was possibly underestimated.

Data came from immunoSEQ multiplex PCR; TCRdb stores just in-frame clones and leaves some out. The sample yields tens of thousands of clones, about nine tenths seen once. With respect to this clone: Its antigen is undetermined.

V lost 8 bases to trimming and J lost 7 bases, with 11 bases between them. The CDR3 spans 12 residues. Germline V lookup: CDR1 MNHEY, CDR2 SVGAGI. This chain joins TRBV6-5 and TRBJ2-2, with D unresolved. The sample was peripheral blood, taken 28 days after the second AZD1222 dose. The TCR was taken from an adult who received the AZD1222 COVID-19 vaccine. The CDR3 reads CASGLWDGELFF. DNA of the CDR3: TGTGCCAGCGGTTTGTGGGACGGGGAGCTGTTTTTT.